The entry below gives a single T cell receptor (beta chain) sequence along with its context. Its antigen is not known. The germline gives CDR1 LGHNT, CDR2 FRNRAP. V was shortened by 3 bases and J by 4 bases, with 12 bases between the two germline ends. The CDR3 runs 14 residues. These data belong to a study of T cell responses to AZD1222 COVID-19 vaccine. The wider study: Investigators merged groups given second doses at roughly 4 or roughly 12 weeks. Study-level findings and limits: Dominant at 160-218 and 743-854, vaccine-associated CD4 TCRs also spanned spike. Repertoire collection took place solely once the T cell response had peaked. Increased Spike-specific TCR breadth and depth were observed after two AZD1222 doses.

Clones were sequenced by immunoSEQ multiplex PCR, and TCRdb holds only the in-frame ones, with some missing. Altogether 100,000 to 150,000 clones are present, 90% being singletons, with the ten largest covering 6.9%. This chain joins TRBV12-5 and TRBJ1-2; the D gene is possibly TRBD1 (6 bases). Sequenced material: peripheral blood, taken on day 0 of AZD1222 vaccination. The clonotype originates from an adult in good health. The chain's CDR3 is CASGFLDSGYGYTF. CDR3 DNA sequence: TGTGCTAGTGGTTTCCTGGACAGCGGCTATGGCTACACCTTC.